The sequence of this TCR beta chain was determined in a study of T cell changes during pregnancy in multiple sclerosis. The CDR3 covers 15 residues. Germline values: CDR1 LNHDA, CDR2 SQIVND (reference sequence). The germline V and J ends were trimmed by 0 bases and 3 bases, with 11 bases remaining between them. This clone occurred a few times. This table comes from immunoSEQ multiplex PCR, and its TCRdb copy is limited to in-frame clones, with some not included. In the table there are about 110,000 clones, about nine tenths of which are singletons. J is TRBJ1-1 and V is TRBV19; possibly TRBD1 for D (5 bases). The sequence derives from a female donor with multiple sclerosis, enrolled in a pregnancy study. This sample comprised peripheral blood, obtained after pregnancy. The chain's CDR3 is CASSIEWTPDTEAFF. CDR3 sequence (DNA): TGTGCCAGTAGTATAGAGTGGACACCCGACACTGAAGCTTTCTTT.